The clone carrying this T cell receptor beta chain was observed a handful of times. CDR1 and CDR2 (germline): SGHDT, YYEEEE. Trimming cost V 4 bases and J 10 bases; bases outside gene matches: 19. This CDR3 is built from 18 residues. The data originate from a study of blood T cell repertoires in COVID-19. The assay was immunoSEQ multiplex PCR, and TCRdb's table has in-frame clones only and misses some. This sample has 150,000 to 160,000 clones, with roughly four fifths found just once. This TCR derives from a woman aged 55 to 70 with COVID-19, enrolled during active disease. Sequenced input: peripheral blood. The rearrangement joins TRBV5-6 to TRBJ1-6; 8 nucleotides match TRBD1. CDR3 loop: CASSRDIGQGKSLSPLHF. CDR3 nucleotide sequence: TGTGCCAGCAGCCGAGATATTGGACAGGGAAAATCCTTGTCACCCCTCCACTTT.